The entry below describes one T cell receptor beta chain. Its specificity is not known. The entry originates in a study of cytomegalovirus exposure and HLA in healthy donors. Study-wide background: Tens of millions of unique TCRs, all from HLA-typed donors, were included in an early release of the data.

Overall study results and limits: There were under 200 TCR beta chains listed as cytomegalovirus-associated. A highly shared variant cluster was judged a likely technical artifact.

Germline V gene sequence: CDR1 SGHRS, CDR2 YFSETQ. There are 21 residues in the CDR3. V lost 0 bases to trimming and J lost 0 bases; unmatched junction nucleotides: 12. The PCR ran on 60 Vbeta and 13 Jbeta primers. The repertoire was sequenced with immunoSEQ multiplex PCR; TCRdb's copy has only in-frame clones and lacks some. This sample has 100,000 to 130,000 clones; roughly 80% occur once, and the top ten carry roughly 3%. The sequence was obtained from a man in his thirties or forties in good health and CMV-seropositive. The material sequenced was PBMCs. The genes are TRBV5-1 and TRBJ2-5; TRBD2 aligns across 15 bases. The DNA for the CDR3 is TGCGCCAGCAGCTTGGCCGGGACTAGCGGGGGGTCCCTCTCGTACCAAGAGACCCAGTACTTC. Residues: CASSLAGTSGGSLSYQETQYF.